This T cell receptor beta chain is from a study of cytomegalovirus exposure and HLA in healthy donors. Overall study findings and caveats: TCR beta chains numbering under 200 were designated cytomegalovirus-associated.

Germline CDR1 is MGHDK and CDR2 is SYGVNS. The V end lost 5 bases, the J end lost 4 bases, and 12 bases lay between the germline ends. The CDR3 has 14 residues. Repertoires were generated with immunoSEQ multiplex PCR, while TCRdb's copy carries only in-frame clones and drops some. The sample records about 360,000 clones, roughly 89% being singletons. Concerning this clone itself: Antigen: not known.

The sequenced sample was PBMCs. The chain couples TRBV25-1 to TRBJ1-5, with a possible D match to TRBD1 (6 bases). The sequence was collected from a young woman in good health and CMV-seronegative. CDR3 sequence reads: CASSPHRENQPQHF. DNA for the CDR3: TGTGCCAGCAGTCCACACAGGGAAAATCAGCCCCAGCATTTT.